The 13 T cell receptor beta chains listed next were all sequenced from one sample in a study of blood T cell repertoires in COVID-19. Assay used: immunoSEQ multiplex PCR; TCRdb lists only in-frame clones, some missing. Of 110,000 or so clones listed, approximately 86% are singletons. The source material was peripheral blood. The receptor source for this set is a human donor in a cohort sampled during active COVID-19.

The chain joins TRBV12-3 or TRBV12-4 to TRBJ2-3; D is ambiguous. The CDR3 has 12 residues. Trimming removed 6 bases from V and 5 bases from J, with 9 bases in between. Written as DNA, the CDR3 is TGTGCCAGCAGCCGGGTTGGAGATACGCAGTATTTT. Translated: CASSRVGDTQYF.

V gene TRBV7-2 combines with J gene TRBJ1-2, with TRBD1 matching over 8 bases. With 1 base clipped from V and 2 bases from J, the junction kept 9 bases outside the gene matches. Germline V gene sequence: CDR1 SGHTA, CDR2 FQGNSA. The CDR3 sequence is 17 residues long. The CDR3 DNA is TGTGCCAGCAGCTTAGGGTCAAGGACAGGGTCAAACTATGGCTACACCTTC. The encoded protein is CASSLGSRTGSNYGYTF.

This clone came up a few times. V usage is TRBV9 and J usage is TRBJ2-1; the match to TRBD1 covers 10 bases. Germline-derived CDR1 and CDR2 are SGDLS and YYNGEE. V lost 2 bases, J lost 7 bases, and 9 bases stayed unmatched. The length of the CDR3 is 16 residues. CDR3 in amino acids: CASSVTPGQGINEQFF. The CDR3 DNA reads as TGTGCCAGCAGCGTTACTCCGGGACAGGGGATAAATGAGCAGTTCTTC.

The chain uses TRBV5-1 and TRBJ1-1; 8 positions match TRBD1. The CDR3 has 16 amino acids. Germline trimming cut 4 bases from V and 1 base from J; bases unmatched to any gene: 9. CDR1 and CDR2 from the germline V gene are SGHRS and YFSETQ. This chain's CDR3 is CASSLQGAHGNTEAFF. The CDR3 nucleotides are TGCGCCAGCAGCCTGCAGGGGGCCCATGGGAACACTGAAGCTTTCTTT.

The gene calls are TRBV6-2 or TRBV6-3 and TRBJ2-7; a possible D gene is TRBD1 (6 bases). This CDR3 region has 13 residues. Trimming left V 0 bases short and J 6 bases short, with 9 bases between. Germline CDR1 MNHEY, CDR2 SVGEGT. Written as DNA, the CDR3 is TGTGCCAGCAGTTACTCGAGGGGGAGCGAGCAGTACTTC. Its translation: CASSYSRGSEQYF.

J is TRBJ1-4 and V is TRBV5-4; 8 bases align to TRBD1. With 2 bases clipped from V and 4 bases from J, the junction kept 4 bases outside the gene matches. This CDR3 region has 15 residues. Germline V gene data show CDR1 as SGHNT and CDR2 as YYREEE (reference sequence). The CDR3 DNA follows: TGTGCCAGCAGCTTCGGACAGGGAGGTAATGAAAAACTGTTTTTT. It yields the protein CASSFGQGGNEKLFF.

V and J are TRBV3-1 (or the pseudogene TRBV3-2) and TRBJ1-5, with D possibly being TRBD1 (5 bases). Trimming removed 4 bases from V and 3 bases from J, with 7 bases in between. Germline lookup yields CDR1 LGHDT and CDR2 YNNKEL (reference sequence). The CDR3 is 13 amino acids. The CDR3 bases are TGTGCCAGCAGCCGGGACTTCAATCAGCCCCAGCATTTT. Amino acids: CASSRDFNQPQHF.

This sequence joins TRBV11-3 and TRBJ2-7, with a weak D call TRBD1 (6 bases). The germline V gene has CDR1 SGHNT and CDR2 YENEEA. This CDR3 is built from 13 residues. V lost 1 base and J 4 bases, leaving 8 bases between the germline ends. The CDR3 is CASSLADRYEQYF. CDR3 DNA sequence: TGTGCCAGCAGCTTAGCGGACAGATACGAGCAGTACTTC.

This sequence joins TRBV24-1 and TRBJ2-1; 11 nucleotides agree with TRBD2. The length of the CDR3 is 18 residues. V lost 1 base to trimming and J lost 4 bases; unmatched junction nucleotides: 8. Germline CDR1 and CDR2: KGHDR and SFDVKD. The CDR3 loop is CATSDFPGASGRYNEQFF. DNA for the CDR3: TGTGCCACCAGTGATTTCCCCGGGGCTAGCGGGAGGTACAATGAGCAGTTCTTC.

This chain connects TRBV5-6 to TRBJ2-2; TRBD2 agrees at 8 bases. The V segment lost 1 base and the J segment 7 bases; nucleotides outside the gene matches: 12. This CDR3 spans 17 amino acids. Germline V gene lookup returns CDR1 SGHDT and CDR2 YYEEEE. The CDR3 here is CASSLWASGSRSGELFF. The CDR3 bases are TGTGCCAGCAGCTTGTGGGCTAGCGGGTCGCGTAGCGGGGAGCTGTTTTTT.

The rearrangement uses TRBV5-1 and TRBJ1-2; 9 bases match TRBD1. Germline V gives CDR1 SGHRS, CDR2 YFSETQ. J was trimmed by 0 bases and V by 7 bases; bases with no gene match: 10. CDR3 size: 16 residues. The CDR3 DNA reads TGCGCCAGCGCGGCACAGGGGGCTCTCGCTAACTATGGCTACACCTTC. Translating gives CASAAQGALANYGYTF.

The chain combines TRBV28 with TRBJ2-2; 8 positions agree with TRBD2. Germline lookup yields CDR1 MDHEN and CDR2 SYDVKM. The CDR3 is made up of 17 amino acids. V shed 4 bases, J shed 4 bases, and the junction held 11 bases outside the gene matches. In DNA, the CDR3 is TGTGCCAGCAGTTCATGGACTAGCAATCGGAGCACCGGGGAGCTGTTTTTT. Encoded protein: CASSSWTSNRSTGELFF.

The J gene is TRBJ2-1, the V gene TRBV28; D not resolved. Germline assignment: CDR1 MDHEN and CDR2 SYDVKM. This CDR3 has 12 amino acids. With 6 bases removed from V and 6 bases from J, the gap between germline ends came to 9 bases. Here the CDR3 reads CASRGYPNEQFF. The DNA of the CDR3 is TGTGCCAGCAGGGGCTATCCCAATGAGCAGTTCTTC.